This TCR beta chain was documented in a study of shared T cell receptors in the human thymus. Clones were read by immunoSEQ multiplex PCR, and TCRdb kept only the in-frame ones, dropping some. Altogether 700,000 to 750,000 clones are present, 80% to 90% being singletons, with the ten largest covering around 0.01%. Germline CDR1 SGHRS, CDR2 YFSETQ. With 7 bases clipped from V and 3 bases from J, the junction kept 8 bases outside the gene matches. The CDR3 totals 15 residues. These data also formed part of another study, on human thymus T cells. Per that paper: Thymic material originated from resections removed in the course of corrective heart surgery. Thymic TCR repertoires of unrelated people reportedly overlapped highly.

The source of this sequence is a girl under three years old with a congenital heart defect. What was sequenced was thymocytes. V and J are TRBV5-1 and TRBJ1-4; 8 bases are shared with TRBD1. The CDR3 region is CASGPSGQANEKLFF. In DNA, the CDR3 is TGCGCCAGCGGCCCATCGGGACAGGCTAATGAAAAACTGTTTTTT.